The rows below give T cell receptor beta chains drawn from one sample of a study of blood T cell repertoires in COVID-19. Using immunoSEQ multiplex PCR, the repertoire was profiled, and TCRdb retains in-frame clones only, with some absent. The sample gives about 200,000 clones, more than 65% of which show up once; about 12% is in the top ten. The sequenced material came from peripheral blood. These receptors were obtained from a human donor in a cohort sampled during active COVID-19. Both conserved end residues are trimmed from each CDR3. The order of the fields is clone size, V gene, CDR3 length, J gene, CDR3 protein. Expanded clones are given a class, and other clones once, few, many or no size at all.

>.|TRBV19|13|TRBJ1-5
ASTWDMYSNQPQH
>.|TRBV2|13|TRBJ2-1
ASKSGQAFYNEQF
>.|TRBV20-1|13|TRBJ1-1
SASGAMLSFTEAF
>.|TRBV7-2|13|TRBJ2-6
ASSTGGSGANVLT
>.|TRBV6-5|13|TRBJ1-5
ASLRGLGVNQPQH
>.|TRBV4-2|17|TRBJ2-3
ASSQLDRGHEGSTDTQY
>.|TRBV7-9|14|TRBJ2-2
ASSSSSGVNTGELF
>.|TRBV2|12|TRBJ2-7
ASNDGWSADEQY
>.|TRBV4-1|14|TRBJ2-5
ASSRSRREGQETQY
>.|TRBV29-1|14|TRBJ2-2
SVASGNSGNTGELF
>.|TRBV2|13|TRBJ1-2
ASSESGQANYGYT
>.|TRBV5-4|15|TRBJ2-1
ASSSPTSGRIYNEQF
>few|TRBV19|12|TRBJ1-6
ASKYREDNSPLH
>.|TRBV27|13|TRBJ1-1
ASSPRGGMNTEAF
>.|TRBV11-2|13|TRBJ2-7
ASSLGLAGGYEQY
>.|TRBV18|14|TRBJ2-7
ASSPLGTGLSYEQY
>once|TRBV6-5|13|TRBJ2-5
ASSQRRIAAETQY
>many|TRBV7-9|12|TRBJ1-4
ASSPIEANEKLF
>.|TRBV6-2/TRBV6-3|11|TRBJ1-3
ASSPSWANTIY
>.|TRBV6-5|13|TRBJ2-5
ASRGAGEVGETQY
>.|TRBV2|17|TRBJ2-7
ASSDPFGGLSTSSYEQY
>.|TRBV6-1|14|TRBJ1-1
ASSEQAGRANTEAF
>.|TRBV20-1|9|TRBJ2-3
SAPDRATQY
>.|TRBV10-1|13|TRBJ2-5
ASSSSGEYQETQY
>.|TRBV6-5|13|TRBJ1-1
ASILSGTENTEAF
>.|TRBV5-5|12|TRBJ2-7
ASSFSGGAYEQY
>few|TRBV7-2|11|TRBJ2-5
ASSSPPGETQY
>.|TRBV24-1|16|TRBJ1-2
ATSDPPGTGRRRSGYT
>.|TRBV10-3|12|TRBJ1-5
AISPGQDNQPQH
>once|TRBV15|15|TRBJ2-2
ATSRDVRGLISGELF
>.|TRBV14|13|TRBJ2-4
ASSPGGTGGNIQY
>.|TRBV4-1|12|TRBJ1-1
ASARDRGNTEAF
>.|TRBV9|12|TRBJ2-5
ASSSLAGGETQY
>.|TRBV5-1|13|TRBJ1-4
ASSLGGTGSEKLF
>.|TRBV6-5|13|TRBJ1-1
ASSYSGQLNTEAF
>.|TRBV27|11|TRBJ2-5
ASRGQPQETQY
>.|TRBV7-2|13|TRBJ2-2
ASSLARGNTGELF
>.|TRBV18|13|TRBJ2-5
ASSPSMSGQETQY
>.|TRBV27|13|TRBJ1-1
ASSFLPRTNTEAF
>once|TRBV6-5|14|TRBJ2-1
ASSYSGLADYNEQF
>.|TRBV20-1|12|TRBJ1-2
SASQGGKGYGYT
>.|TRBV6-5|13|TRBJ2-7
ASSPGTSEWYEQY
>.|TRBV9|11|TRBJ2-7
ASSVATAGEQY
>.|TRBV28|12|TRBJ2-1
ASSWGDSYNEQF
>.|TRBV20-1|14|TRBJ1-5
SASRVIDRDHQPQH
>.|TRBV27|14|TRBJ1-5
ASRAKMGLGNQPQH
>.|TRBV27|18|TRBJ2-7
ASSFSVPGLAGGISYEQY
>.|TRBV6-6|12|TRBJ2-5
ASSFRLAGETQY
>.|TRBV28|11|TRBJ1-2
ASSLASTGYHT
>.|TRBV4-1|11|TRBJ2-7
ASSQRQGREQY
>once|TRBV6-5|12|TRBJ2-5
ASAGLVRAETQY
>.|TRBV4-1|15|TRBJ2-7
ASSQAGRGFVSNEQY
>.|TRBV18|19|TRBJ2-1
ASSPEAIGTTYLSSYNEQF
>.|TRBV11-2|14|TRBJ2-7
ASSLDLQDLTYEQY
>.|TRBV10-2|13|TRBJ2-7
ASREGLARSYEQY